This is a list of T cell receptor beta chains from one sample in a study of blood T cell repertoires in COVID-19. Produced via immunoSEQ multiplex PCR; TCRdb's table is partial and in-frame only. The sample has 290,000 or so clones; roughly 80% are singletons. Material for sequencing was PBMCs or T cells enriched from blood (not recorded which). The receptors here all came from a man aged 40-49 years who had been exposed to COVID-19. CDR3s include the opening cysteine and the closing phenylalanine or tryptophan. D genes are given only for firm matches. Not every row has a clone size; where given, it reads once, few, many or a size class.

d_call	clone_size	v_call	j_call	cdr3_nt	cdr3_aa
TRBD2	-	TRBV5-1	TRBJ2-1	TGCGCCAGCAGCCTACGGACTAGTGGTTACAATGAGCAGTTCTTC	CASSLRTSGYNEQFF
-	-	TRBV5-4	TRBJ2-6	TGTGCCAGCACCCTAACTGGGGCCAACGTCCTGACTTTC	CASTLTGANVLTF
TRBD2	-	TRBV9	TRBJ2-2	TGTGCCAGCAGCAAGACGGGACTAGCGGGAGGGCTTTCGGACACCGGGGAGCTGTTTTTT	CASSKTGLAGGLSDTGELFF
-	many	TRBV28	TRBJ1-1	TGTGCCAGCAGTCCCCAGTGGTTCACTGAAGCTTTCTTT	CASSPQWFTEAFF
TRBD2	few	TRBV27	TRBJ2-1	TGTGCCAGCAGTTTTTTTACCCGGGGGGGATACAATGAGCAGTTCTTC	CASSFFTRGGYNEQFF
-	-	TRBV7-3	TRBJ2-1	TGTGCCAGCAACTTGGTACCAACACCCTACAATGAGCAGTTCTTC	CASNLVPTPYNEQFF
TRBD1	-	TRBV18	TRBJ2-1	TGTGCCAGCTCTCCGGGGACAGGGGTTGGTGAGCAGTTCTTC	CASSPGTGVGEQFF
TRBD2	-	TRBV7-8	TRBJ2-1	TGTGCCAGCAGCGAGACTAGCGGGAGGCTCAATGAGCAGTTCTTC	CASSETSGRLNEQFF
TRBD1	few	TRBV11-2	TRBJ1-1	TGTGCCAGCAGAAAACCGGGACAGATAACTGAAGCTTTCTTT	CASRKPGQITEAFF
TRBD2	-	TRBV27	TRBJ2-1	TGTGCCAGCAGTATCCTGCTAGCGGGAGAGGGCAATGAGCAGTTCTTC	CASSILLAGEGNEQFF
-	-	TRBV19	TRBJ2-1	TGTGCCAGTAGTATAGATTTTGAAACGAGGGACAATGAGCAGTTCTTC	CASSIDFETRDNEQFF
-	-	TRBV7-6	TRBJ2-2	TGTGCCAGCAGCTTTAGCGAGGCGAGCGCCGGGGAGCTGTTTTTT	CASSFSEASAGELFF
TRBD1	-	TRBV5-1	TRBJ1-1	TGCGCCAGCAGCCCTTCCGGGACAGACCTTGAAGCTTTCTTT	CASSPSGTDLEAFF
TRBD2	-	TRBV30	TRBJ2-2	TGTGCCTGGAGTCCCGGGACTATGAACACCGGGGAGCTGTTTTTT	CAWSPGTMNTGELFF
-	-	TRBV5-8	TRBJ2-3	TGTGCCAGCAGCTTGGGTCTACGAGGGGATACGCAGTATTTT	CASSLGLRGDTQYF
-	-	TRBV7-6	TRBJ2-1	TGTGCCAGCAGCGCGTACAATGAGCAGTTCTTC	CASSAYNEQFF
-	-	TRBV3-1/TRBV3-2	TRBJ2-4	TGTGCCAGCAGCCAAGAAACGGGTTGGGACATTCAGTACTTC	CASSQETGWDIQYF
TRBD1	once	TRBV9	TRBJ1-4	TGTGCCAGCAGCGCCGCAGGGGGCAGAGACGAAAAACTGTTTTTT	CASSAAGGRDEKLFF
-	-	TRBV27	TRBJ1-4	TGTGCCAGCAGTTTATATGTCACAACTAATGAAAAACTGTTTTTT	CASSLYVTTNEKLFF
-	-	TRBV5-1	TRBJ2-5	TGCGCCAGCAGCTTGGAGACTGATTTGGGAGAGACCCAGTACTTC	CASSLETDLGETQYF
-	-	TRBV7-8	TRBJ1-5	TGTGCCAGCACACGAGACTACAGGGAACCTAATCAGCCCCAGCATTTT	CASTRDYREPNQPQHF
TRBD1	-	TRBV2	TRBJ2-3	TGTGCCAGCACTTGGGACAGTGGCACAGATACGCAGTATTTT	CASTWDSGTDTQYF
TRBD2	-	TRBV9	TRBJ2-1	TGTGCCAGCTCCGGGACTAGCGGCTCCTACAATGAGCAGTTCTTC	CASSGTSGSYNEQFF
-	once	TRBV21-1	TRBJ2-7	TGTGCCCGGGTGGCTCGGACCAAAAGGCCCCAAAGACAGGGTAGCTCCTACGAGCAGTACTTC	CARVARTKRPQRQGSSYEQYF
-	-	TRBV27	TRBJ2-2	TGTGCCAGCAGTTTATCGGGGGGCACCGGGGAGCTGTTTTTT	CASSLSGGTGELFF
-	-	TRBV19	TRBJ1-5	TGTGCCAGTAGTCAGGCAGCCTATAGCAATCAGCCCCAGCATTTT	CASSQAAYSNQPQHF
TRBD1	-	TRBV7-9	TRBJ1-2	TGTGCCAGCAGCTCAGAGACAGGGAATATTCGTGGCTACACCTTC	CASSSETGNIRGYTF
-	-	TRBV3-1/TRBV3-2	TRBJ2-2	TGTGCCAGCAGAAGAGGGACGAACACCGGGGAGCTGTTTTTT	CASRRGTNTGELFF
-	few	TRBV18	TRBJ2-6	TGTGCCAGCTCGCAGGGCTCTGGGGCCAACGTCCTGACTTTC	CASSQGSGANVLTF
TRBD2	-	TRBV3-1/TRBV3-2	TRBJ2-3	TGTGCCAGCAGCTGGGGACTAGCGGGAGATACGCAGTATTTT	CASSWGLAGDTQYF
-	-	TRBV20-1	TRBJ2-3	TGCAGTGCTAGTATCGGCGGGGGCCAAGATACGCAGTATTTT	CSASIGGGQDTQYF
-	-	TRBV12-3/TRBV12-4	TRBJ2-7	TGTGCCAGCAGTTTGAGAGGTGAGCAGTACTTC	CASSLRGEQYF
-	-	TRBV14	TRBJ1-5	TGTGCCAGCAGTCGAGGGAGGGGCCAGCCCCAGCATTTT	CASSRGRGQPQHF
-	-	TRBV11-3	TRBJ1-1	TGTGCCAGCAGCTTAGAGGGAAAAAGGGGCACTGAAGCTTTCTTT	CASSLEGKRGTEAFF
TRBD1	-	TRBV3-1/TRBV3-2	TRBJ1-2	TGTGCCAGCAGCCCGGGACAGGGAAATGGCTACACCTTC	CASSPGQGNGYTF
-	-	TRBV14	TRBJ2-7	TGTGCCAGCAGCCAAGTTGGGGAGAACTACGAGCAGTACTTC	CASSQVGENYEQYF
-	-	TRBV28	TRBJ1-2	TGTGCCAGCAGTTTACCCCCCAGGGCTGCGCATGGCTACACCTTC	CASSLPPRAAHGYTF
-	-	TRBV30	TRBJ1-1	TGTGCCTGGAATACTAGACGGGAGCTAGCGGCTGAAGCTTTCTTT	CAWNTRRELAAEAFF
-	-	TRBV5-1	TRBJ1-4	TGCGCCAGCAGAACAGGAAATGAAAAACTGTTTTTT	CASRTGNEKLFF
TRBD1	-	TRBV5-4	TRBJ2-3	TGTGCCAGCAGCTACCCGGGACAGGGAGAGGGGCCTAGCACAGATACGCAGTATTTT	CASSYPGQGEGPSTDTQYF
TRBD2	-	TRBV24-1	TRBJ2-1	TGTGCCACCAGTGATTCGCTACTAGCGGGGTACAATGAGCAGTTCTTC	CATSDSLLAGYNEQFF
-	-	TRBV15	TRBJ2-7	TGTGCCACCAGCAGAGGTAACCGGTACGAGCAGTACTTC	CATSRGNRYEQYF
-	-	TRBV30	TRBJ2-3	TGTGCCTGGACGGGAGTGGGCCCCACAGATACGCAGTATTTT	CAWTGVGPTDTQYF
-	-	TRBV7-2	TRBJ2-7	TGTGCCAGCACCCCGGTCGGTCCCTACGAGCAGTACTTC	CASTPVGPYEQYF
TRBD1	-	TRBV7-9	TRBJ1-2	TGTGCCAGCAGCTTAGCCGGGACAGACCTTTATGGCTACACCTTC	CASSLAGTDLYGYTF